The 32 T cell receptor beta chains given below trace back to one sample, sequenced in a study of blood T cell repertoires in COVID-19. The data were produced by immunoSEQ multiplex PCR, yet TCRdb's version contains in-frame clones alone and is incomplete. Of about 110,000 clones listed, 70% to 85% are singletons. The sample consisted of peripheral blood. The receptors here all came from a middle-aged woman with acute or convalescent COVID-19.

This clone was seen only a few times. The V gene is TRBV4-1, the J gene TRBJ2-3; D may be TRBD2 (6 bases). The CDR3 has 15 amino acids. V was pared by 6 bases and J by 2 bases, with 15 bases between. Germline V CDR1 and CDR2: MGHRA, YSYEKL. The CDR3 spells CASSPLGGVTDTQYF. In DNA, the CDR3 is TGCGCCAGCAGTCCGCTAGGCGGGGTCACAGATACGCAGTATTTT.

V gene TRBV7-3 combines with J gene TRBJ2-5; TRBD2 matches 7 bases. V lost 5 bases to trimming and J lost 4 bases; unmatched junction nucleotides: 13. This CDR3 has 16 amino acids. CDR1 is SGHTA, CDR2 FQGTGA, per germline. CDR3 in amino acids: CASSQTPGGGPETQYF. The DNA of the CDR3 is TGTGCCAGCAGCCAAACCCCGGGAGGCGGCCCAGAGACCCAGTACTTC.

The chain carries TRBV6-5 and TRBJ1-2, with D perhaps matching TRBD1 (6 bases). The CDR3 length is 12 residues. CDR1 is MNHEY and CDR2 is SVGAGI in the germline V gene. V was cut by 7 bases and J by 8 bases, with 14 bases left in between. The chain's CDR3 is CASTPGAEGYTF. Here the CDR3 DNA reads TGTGCCAGCACCCCAGGGGCGGAGGGCTACACCTTC.

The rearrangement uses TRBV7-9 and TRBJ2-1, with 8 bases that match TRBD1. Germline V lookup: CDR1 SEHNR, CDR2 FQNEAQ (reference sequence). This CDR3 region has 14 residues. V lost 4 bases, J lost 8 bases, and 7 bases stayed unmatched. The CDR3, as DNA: TGTGCCAGCAGCTCCCGGACAGGGCGGGATGAGCAGTTCTTC. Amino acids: CASSSRTGRDEQFF.

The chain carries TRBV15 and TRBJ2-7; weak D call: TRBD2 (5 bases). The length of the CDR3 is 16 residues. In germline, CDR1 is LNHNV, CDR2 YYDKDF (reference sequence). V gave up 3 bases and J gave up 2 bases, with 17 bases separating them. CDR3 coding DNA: TGTGCCACCAGCAGTAGGGAGAGGGCAGGTACCTACGAGCAGTACTTC. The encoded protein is CATSSRERAGTYEQYF.

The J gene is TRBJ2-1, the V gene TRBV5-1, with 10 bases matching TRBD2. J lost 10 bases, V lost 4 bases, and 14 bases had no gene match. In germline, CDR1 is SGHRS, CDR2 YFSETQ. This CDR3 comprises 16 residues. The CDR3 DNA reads TGCGCCAGCAGCCTGGGGGGGACTAGCGTTTTAATAGAGCAGTTCTTC. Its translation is CASSLGGTSVLIEQFF.

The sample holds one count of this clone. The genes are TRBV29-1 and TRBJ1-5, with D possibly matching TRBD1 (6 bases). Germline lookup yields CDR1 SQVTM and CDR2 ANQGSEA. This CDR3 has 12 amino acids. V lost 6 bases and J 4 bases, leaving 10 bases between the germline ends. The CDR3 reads CSVGQANQPQHF. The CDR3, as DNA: TGCAGCGTGGGACAAGCAAATCAGCCCCAGCATTTT.

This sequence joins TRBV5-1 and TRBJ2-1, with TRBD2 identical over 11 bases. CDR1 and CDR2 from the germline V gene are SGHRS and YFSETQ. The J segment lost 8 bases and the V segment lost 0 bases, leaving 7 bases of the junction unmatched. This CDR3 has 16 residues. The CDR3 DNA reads TGCGCCAGCAGCTTGGGCGTTCTAGCGGGGGGCGATGAGCAGTTCTTC. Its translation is CASSLGVLAGGDEQFF.

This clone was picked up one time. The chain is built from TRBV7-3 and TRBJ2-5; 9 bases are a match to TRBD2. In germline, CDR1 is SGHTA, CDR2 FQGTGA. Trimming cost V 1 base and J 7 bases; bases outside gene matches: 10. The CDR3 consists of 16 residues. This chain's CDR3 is CASSLKAGGPEVTQYF. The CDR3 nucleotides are TGTGCCAGCAGCTTAAAGGCGGGGGGGCCGGAGGTGACCCAGTACTTC.

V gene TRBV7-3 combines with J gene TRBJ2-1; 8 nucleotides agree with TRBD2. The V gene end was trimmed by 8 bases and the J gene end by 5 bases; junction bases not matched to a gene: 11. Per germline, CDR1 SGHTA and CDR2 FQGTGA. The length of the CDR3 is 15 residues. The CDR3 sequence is CASCPIAGTNNEQFF. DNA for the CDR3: TGTGCCAGCTGCCCTATAGCGGGGACTAACAATGAGCAGTTCTTC.

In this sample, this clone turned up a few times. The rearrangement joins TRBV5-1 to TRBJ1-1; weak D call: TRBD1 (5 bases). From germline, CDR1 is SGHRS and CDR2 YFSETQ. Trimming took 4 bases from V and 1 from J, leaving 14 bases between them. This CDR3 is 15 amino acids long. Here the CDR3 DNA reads TGCGCCAGCAGCGTAGCCGGACACAAGAACACTGAAGCTTTCTTT. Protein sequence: CASSVAGHKNTEAFF.

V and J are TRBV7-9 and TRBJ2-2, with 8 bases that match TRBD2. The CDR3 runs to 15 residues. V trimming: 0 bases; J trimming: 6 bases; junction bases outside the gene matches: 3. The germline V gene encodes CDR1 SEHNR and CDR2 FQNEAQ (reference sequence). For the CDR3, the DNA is TGTGCCAGCAGCTTAGCTGGACTAGCTGCCGGGGAGCTGTTTTTT. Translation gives CASSLAGLAAGELFF.

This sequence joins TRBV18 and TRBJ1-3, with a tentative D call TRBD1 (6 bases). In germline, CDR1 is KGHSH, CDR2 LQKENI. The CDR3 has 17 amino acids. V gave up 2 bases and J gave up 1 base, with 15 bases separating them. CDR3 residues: CASSPFAGGASGNTIYF. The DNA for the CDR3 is TGTGCCAGCTCACCATTTGCGGGGGGCGCGTCTGGAAACACCATATATTTT.

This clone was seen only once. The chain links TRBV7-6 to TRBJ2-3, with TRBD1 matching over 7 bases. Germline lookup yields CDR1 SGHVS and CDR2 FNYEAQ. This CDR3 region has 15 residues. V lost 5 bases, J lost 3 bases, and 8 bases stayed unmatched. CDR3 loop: CASSQMGQTTDTQYF. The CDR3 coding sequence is TGTGCCAGCAGCCAAATGGGACAGACGACAGATACGCAGTATTTT. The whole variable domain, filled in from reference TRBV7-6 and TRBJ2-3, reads GAGVSQSPRYKVTKRGQDVALRCDPISGHVSLYWYRQALGQGPEFLTYFNYEAQQDKSGLPNDRFSAERPEGSISTLTIQRTEQRDSAMYRCASSQMGQTTDTQYFGPGTRLTVL.

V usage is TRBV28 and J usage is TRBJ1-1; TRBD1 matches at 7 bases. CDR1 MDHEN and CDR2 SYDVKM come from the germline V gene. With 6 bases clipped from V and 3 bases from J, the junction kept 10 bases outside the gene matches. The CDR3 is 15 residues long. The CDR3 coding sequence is TGTGCCAGCAGCGAGACAGGGAAGGTGGACACTGAAGCTTTCTTT. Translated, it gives CASSETGKVDTEAFF.

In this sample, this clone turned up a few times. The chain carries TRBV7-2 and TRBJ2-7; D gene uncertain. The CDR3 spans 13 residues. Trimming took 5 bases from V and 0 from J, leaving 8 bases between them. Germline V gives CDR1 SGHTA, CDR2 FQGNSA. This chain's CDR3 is CASSMAHSYEQYF. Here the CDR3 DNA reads TGTGCCAGCAGCATGGCCCACTCCTACGAGCAGTACTTC.

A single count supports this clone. Written as DNA, the CDR3 is TGCGCCAGCAGTGGGGCCGTTGCGGGGGGCACAGATACGCAGTATTTT. This translates into CASSGAVAGGTDTQYF. The chain recombines TRBV23-1 with TRBJ2-3; the match to TRBD2 covers 7 bases. TRBV23-1 is sorted into the ORF group, with uncertain function. The CDR3 loop spans 16 amino acids. V shed 5 bases and J 1 base; nucleotides not matched to a gene: 9.

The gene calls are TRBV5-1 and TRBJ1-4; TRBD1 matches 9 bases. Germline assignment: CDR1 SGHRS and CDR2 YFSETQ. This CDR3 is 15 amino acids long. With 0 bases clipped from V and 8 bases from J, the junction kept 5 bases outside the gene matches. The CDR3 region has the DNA TGCGCCAGCAGCTTGGAGGGGACAGGGTGGGAAAAACTGTTTTTT. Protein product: CASSLEGTGWEKLFF.

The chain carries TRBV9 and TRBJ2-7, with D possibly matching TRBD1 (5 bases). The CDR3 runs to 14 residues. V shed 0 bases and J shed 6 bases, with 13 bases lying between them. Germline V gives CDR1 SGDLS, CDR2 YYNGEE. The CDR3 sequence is CASSVAAGFGEQYF. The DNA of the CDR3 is TGTGCCAGCAGCGTAGCAGCAGGGTTCGGCGAGCAGTACTTC.

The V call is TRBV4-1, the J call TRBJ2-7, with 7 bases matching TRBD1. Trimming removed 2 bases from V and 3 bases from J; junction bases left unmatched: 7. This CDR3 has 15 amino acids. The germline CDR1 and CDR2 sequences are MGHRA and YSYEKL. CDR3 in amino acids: CASSQTTGKGYEQYF. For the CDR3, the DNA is TGCGCCAGCAGCCAAACGACAGGGAAAGGCTACGAGCAGTACTTC.

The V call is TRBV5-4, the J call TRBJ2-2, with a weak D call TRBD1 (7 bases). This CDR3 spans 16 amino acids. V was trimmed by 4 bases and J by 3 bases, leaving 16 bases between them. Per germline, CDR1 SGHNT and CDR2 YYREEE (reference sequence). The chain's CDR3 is CASSVAGGLHTGELFF. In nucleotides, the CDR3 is TGTGCCAGCAGCGTCGCAGGGGGACTCCACACCGGGGAGCTGTTTTTT.

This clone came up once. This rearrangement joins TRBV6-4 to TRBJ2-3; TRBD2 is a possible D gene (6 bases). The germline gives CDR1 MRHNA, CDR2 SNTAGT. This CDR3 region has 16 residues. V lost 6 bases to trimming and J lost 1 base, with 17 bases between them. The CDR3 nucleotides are TGTGCCAGCAGCCCCGGGACTCTCCACGGCACAGATACGCAGTATTTT. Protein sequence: CASSPGTLHGTDTQYF.

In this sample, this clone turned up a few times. DNA of the CDR3: TGTGCCAGCAGCCCCTCAGAATATAATTCACCCCTCCACTTT. Amino acid sequence: CASSPSEYNSPLHF. This sequence joins TRBV3-1 (or the pseudogene TRBV3-2) and TRBJ1-6; D remains ambiguous. Germline-derived CDR1 and CDR2 are LGHDT and YNNKEL (reference sequence). This CDR3 is built from 14 residues. The ends were cut back, 4 bases at V and 4 bases at J, with 8 bases in the middle.

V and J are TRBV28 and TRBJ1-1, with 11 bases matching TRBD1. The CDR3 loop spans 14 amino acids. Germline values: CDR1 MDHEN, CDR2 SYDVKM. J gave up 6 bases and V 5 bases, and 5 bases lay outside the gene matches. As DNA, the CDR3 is TGTGCCAGCAGTCCATCGGGACAGGGGGCTGAAGCTTTCTTT. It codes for CASSPSGQGAEAFF.

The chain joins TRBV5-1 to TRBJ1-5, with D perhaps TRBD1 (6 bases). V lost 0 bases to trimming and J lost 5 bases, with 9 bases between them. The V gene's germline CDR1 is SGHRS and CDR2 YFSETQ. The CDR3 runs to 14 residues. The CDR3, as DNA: TGCGCCAGCAGCTTGGCGACAGGAGATCAGCCCCAGCATTTT. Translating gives CASSLATGDQPQHF.

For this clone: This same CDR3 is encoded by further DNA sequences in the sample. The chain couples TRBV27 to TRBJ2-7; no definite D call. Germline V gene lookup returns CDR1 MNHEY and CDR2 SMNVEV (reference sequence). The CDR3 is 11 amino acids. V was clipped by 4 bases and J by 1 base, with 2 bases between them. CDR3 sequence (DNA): TGTGCCAGCAGTTCTTCCTACGAGCAGTACTTC. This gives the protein CASSSSYEQYF.

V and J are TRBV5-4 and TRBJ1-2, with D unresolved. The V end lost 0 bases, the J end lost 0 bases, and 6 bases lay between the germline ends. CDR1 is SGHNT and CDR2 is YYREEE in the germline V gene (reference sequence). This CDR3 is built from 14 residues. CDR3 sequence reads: CASSLEHTNYGYTF. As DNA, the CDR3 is TGTGCCAGCAGCTTGGAACACACTAACTATGGCTACACCTTC. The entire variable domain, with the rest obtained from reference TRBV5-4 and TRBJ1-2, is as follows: ETGVTQSPTHLIKTRGQQVTLRCSSQSGHNTVSWYQQALGQGPQFIFQYYREEENGRGNFPPRFSGLQFPNYSSELNVNALELDDSALYLCASSLEHTNYGYTFGSGTRLTVV.

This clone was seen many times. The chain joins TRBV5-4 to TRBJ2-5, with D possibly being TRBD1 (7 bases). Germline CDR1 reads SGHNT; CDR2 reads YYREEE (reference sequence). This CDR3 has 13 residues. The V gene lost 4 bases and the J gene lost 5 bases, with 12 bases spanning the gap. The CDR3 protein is CASSRDSGETQYF. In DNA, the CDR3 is TGTGCCAGCAGCCGGGACAGCGGGGAGACCCAGTACTTC.

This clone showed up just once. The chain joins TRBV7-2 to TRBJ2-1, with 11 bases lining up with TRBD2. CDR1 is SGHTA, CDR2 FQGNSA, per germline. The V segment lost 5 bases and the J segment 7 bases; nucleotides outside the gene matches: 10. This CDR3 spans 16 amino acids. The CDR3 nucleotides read TGTGCCAGCAGCCCCCCACGACTAGCGGGGCGGAATGAGCAGTTCTTC. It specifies CASSPPRLAGRNEQFF.

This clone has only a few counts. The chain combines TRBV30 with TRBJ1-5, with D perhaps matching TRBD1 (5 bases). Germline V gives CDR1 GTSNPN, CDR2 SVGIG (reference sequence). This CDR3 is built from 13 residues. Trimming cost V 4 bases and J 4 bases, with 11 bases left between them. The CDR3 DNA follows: TGTGCCTGGACGGCAGGGCCTAATCAGCCCCAGCATTTT. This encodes CAWTAGPNQPQHF.

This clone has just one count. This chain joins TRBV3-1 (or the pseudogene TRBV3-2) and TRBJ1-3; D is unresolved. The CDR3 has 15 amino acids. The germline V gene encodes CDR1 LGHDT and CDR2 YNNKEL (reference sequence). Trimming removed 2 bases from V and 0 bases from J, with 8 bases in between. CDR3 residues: CASSQRGASGNTIYF. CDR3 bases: TGTGCCAGCAGCCAACGCGGAGCCTCTGGAAACACCATATATTTT.

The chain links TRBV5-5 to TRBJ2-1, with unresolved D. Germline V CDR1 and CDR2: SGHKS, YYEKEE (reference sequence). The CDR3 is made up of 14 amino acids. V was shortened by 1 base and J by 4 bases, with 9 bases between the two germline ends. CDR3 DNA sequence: TGTGCCAGCAGCTTGTCCGCCCAGTACAATGAGCAGTTCTTC. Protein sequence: CASSLSAQYNEQFF.